The clone carrying this TCR beta chain was seen many times. No antigen is known for it. The source of the sample is a study of T-cell memory formation after mild COVID-19. V was clipped by 0 bases and J by 8 bases; unmatched bases: 5. This CDR3 has 16 amino acids. CDR1 and CDR2 (germline): MNHNS, SASEGT. Study outcomes and limitations: A subset of responding clones appeared in pre-infection memory, suggesting cross-reactive memory joined. Largely, contracting CD4+ clones fell within CM and EM, and contracting CD8+ clones within EMRA.

TCRdb independently ran MiXCR on the 5' RACE reads; one entry per CDR3 protein. The table includes approximately 100,000 distinct CDR3 sequences, approximately 10% detected once. V gene TRBV6-1 combines with J gene TRBJ2-4, with 12 bases fitting TRBD1. This clonotype originated in a man between 18 and 35 years old who had mild COVID-19 (a few samples of this study predate the infection). Cell type and time point are not known. The sequencing sample was made of PBMCs or a T cell subset sorted from them (not recorded which). DNA of the CDR3: TGTGCCAGCAGTGAAGCGCAGGGGACAGGGGGCGACATTCAGTACTTC. Its translation is CASSEAQGTGGDIQYF.